Below are 3 T cell receptor beta chains sequenced from a single sample in a study of blood T cell repertoires in COVID-19. Sequencing was performed with immunoSEQ multiplex PCR; in TCRdb, only in-frame clones are kept and a portion is missing. The sample comprises some 300,000 clones, around nine tenths of which are singletons, and less than 9.5% rests with the top ten. The sample taken for sequencing was PBMCs or T cells enriched from blood (not recorded which). These receptors were taken from a woman under 40 who had recovered from COVID-19.

The chain joins TRBV7-2 to TRBJ2-7; the D gene is possibly TRBD2 (5 bases). Trimming cost V 4 bases and J 3 bases, with 16 bases left between them. Germline-derived CDR1 and CDR2 are SGHTA and FQGNSA. The CDR3 loop spans 15 amino acids. The CDR3 here is CASSSKTSTLYEQYF. The CDR3 DNA sequence: TGTGCCAGCAGCTCGAAAACTAGTACACTCTACGAGCAGTACTTC.

This clone was observed a few times. The chain links TRBV4-1 to TRBJ2-7; a weak D match, TRBD2 (6 bases). The CDR3 has 18 residues. The germline V and J ends were trimmed by 3 bases and 4 bases, with 25 bases remaining between them. CDR1 and CDR2 from the germline V gene are MGHRA and YSYEKL. CDR3 DNA sequence: TGCGCCAGCAGCCAGAGCAACCCACCGACTAGATTCCCATACGAGCAGTACTTC. It codes for CASSQSNPPTRFPYEQYF.

This chain uses TRBV2 with TRBJ1-5; no reliable D call. CDR1 is SNHLY and CDR2 is FYNNEI in the germline V gene. This CDR3 spans 14 amino acids. V gave up 3 bases and J gave up 3 bases, with 9 bases separating them. The CDR3 reads CASSDGQHNQPQHF. CDR3 nucleotide sequence: TGTGCCAGCAGTGATGGGCAGCACAATCAGCCCCAGCATTTT.